These T cell receptor beta chains were read from a single sample in a study of T cell clones after liver transplantation. Produced via immunoSEQ multiplex PCR; TCRdb's table is partial and in-frame only. The table records 55,000 to 75,000 clones, roughly 70% of them present only once. This specimen consisted of CD4+ T cells from blood, obtained at the approximately 15-month timepoint. The receptors shown here come from a human patient who received a liver transplant. Some T cells may have originated in the graft donor. The CDR3 runs from the conserved cysteine through the conserved F or W.

TRBJ1-1,TRBV5-1,CASSFKGQNTEAFF
TRBJ2-1,TRBV6-5,CATRGAGGNNEQFF
TRBJ1-1,TRBV11-3,CASSTAGATEAFF
TRBJ1-2,TRBV5-1,CASSLNGDYGYTF
TRBJ1-5,TRBV6-6,CASSETRNQPQHF
TRBJ2-5,TRBV19,CASSGGSRSETQYF
TRBJ2-3,TRBV7-8,CASSLPRTQDTQYF
TRBJ2-7,TRBV18,CASSPSTWDEQYF
TRBJ1-4,TRBV7-9,CASSSGTGGKGEKLFF
TRBJ1-1,TRBV11-2,CASSLENTEAFF
TRBJ2-5,TRBV4-1,CASSPEDTGRETQYF
TRBJ1-3,TRBV5-1,CASSSGTASGNTIYF
TRBJ2-3,TRBV30,CAWSVFVVSTDTQYF
TRBJ2-5,TRBV13,CASSFTTGTPQETQYF
TRBJ2-2,TRBV6-1,CAPRRGKTGELFF
TRBJ1-6,TRBV6-6,CASSSLGERSPLHF
TRBJ1-3,TRBV6-1,CASRPTDTSGNTIYF
TRBJ2-7,TRBV7-9,CASSPGTAQYF
TRBJ1-1,TRBV12-5,CASGLLSTEAFF
TRBJ2-7,TRBV6-6,CASRSSYEQYF
TRBJ1-3,TRBV12-5,CASGPDRGGNTIYF
TRBJ1-1,TRBV27,CASSFNGGGTEAFF
TRBJ2-1,TRBV11-2,CASSLGMTSGSWNEQFF
TRBJ2-7,TRBV28,CASTQREQYF
TRBJ2-1,TRBV27,CASRPFGTMNGEQFF
TRBJ2-7,TRBV28,CASSQQYEQYF
TRBJ2-7,TRBV4-1,CASSQTELGFYEQYF
TRBJ2-1,TRBV6-6,CASSYSSGQSTYEQFF
TRBJ1-1,TRBV18,CASSPTGTAATEAFF
TRBJ2-4,TRBV7-2,CASSLGLDQNIQYF
TRBJ1-2,TRBV6-5,CASSYGTSYGYTF
TRBJ2-1,TRBV19,CASAALPGQGAGEQFF
TRBJ2-3,TRBV7-2,CASSLRGGHGDTQYF
TRBJ2-5,TRBV9,CASSVDGAGVKETQYF
TRBJ1-1,TRBV2,CASSPNRDTEAFF
TRBJ2-3,TRBV6-5,CASSYSGLAADTQYF
TRBJ1-6,TRBV5-8,CASSFSWDSPLHF
TRBJ1-1,TRBV30,CAWSAGPEAFF
TRBJ2-1,TRBV5-1,CASSVDSSSYNEQFF
TRBJ2-4,TRBV5-6,CASSQGVAKNIQYF